Here is one TCR beta chain with its context. The sample is drawn from a study of blood T cell repertoires in COVID-19. The germline gives CDR1 MGHRA, CDR2 YSYEKL. CDR3 size: 15 residues. V was clipped by 4 bases and J by 4 bases, with 14 bases between them. Measured with immunoSEQ multiplex PCR; TCRdb has only the in-frame clones, and not every one. In the table there are 100,000 to 120,000 clones, roughly 85% of which are singletons. The rearrangement joins TRBV4-1 to TRBJ2-1; D may be TRBD2 (6 bases). What was sequenced was peripheral blood. This TCR derives from a human donor in a cohort sampled during active COVID-19. CDR3 in DNA: TGCGCCAGCAGCCTCTTCCGGGAGACTTACAATGAGCAGTTCTTC. Translating gives CASSLFRETYNEQFF.